A selection of T cell receptor beta chains follows, all from one sample in a study of CD8 T cells in Susac syndrome. TCRdb used MiXCR to reprocess the immunoSEQ multiplex PCR reads, holding one entry per CDR3 protein. The sample yields more than 70,000 distinct CDR3 sequences, roughly 95% seen once. Sequences were obtained from CD8+ T cells from PBMCs. Receptor source: a human donor with Susac syndrome. CDR3s include the opening cysteine and the closing phenylalanine or tryptophan. D genes are given only for firm matches. Size is stated for part of the rows, as once, few or many counts, or as a class when the clone is expanded.

clone_size,v_call,j_call,d_call,cdr3_length,cdr3_nt,cdr3_aa
.,TRBV6-5,TRBJ1-6,TRBD1,15,TGTGCCAGCAAGACGGGACAGGGTTTTAATTCACCCCTCCACTTT,CASKTGQGFNSPLHF
.,TRBV7-3,TRBJ2-1,.,15,TGTGCCAGCAGCAACCGGGACGGTTCCTACAATGAGCAGTTCTTC,CASSNRDGSYNEQFF
once,TRBV7-9,TRBJ2-7,.,15,TGTGCCAGCAGTTATTCGGACACCACCTGGAACGAGCAGTACTTC,CASSYSDTTWNEQYF
.,TRBV7-9,TRBJ2-7,.,16,TGTGCCAGCAGCACCTCCGGGACCCAGAGAGGCTACGAGCAGTACTTC,CASSTSGTQRGYEQYF
.,TRBV12-3/TRBV12-4,TRBJ1-2,TRBD1,12,TGTGCCGTTCGTGAGGGGGCCTATGGCTACACCTTC,CAVREGAYGYTF
once,TRBV6-5,TRBJ1-3,.,13,TGTGCCAGCAGCCGATACTCTGGAAACACCATATATTTT,CASSRYSGNTIYF
.,TRBV6-2/TRBV6-3,TRBJ2-1,TRBD2,17,TGTGCCAGCAGCTGGACTAGCAGGGAGAGCTCCTACAATGAGCAGTTCTTC,CASSWTSRESSYNEQFF
.,TRBV4-1,TRBJ1-1,.,15,TGCGCCAGCAGCCCTCGACAGAACCTGAACACTGAAGCTTTCTTT,CASSPRQNLNTEAFF
.,TRBV7-2,TRBJ2-7,TRBD1,14,TGTGCCAGCAGCTTAGGCAGGGGGCGCGACGAGCAGTACTTC,CASSLGRGRDEQYF
.,TRBV12-3/TRBV12-4,TRBJ1-1,TRBD1,15,TGTGCCAGCATCCCGACAGGGGTAATGAACACTGAAGCTTTCTTT,CASIPTGVMNTEAFF
.,TRBV4-3,TRBJ1-1,TRBD1,14,TGCGCCAGCAGCACGCGGGACAGAGTCACTGAAGCTTTCTTT,CASSTRDRVTEAFF
.,TRBV6-2/TRBV6-3,TRBJ2-2,.,11,TGTGCCAGCACCCTTTCCGGGGAGCTGTTTTTT,CASTLSGELFF
few,TRBV12-3/TRBV12-4,TRBJ1-1,.,13,TGTGCCAGCAGTCTCGGTCCGAACACTGAAGCTTTCTTT,CASSLGPNTEAFF
.,TRBV7-2,TRBJ2-1,.,16,TGTGCCAGCAGCTTAGTTCCAGGCTCAACATACAATGAGCAGTTCTTC,CASSLVPGSTYNEQFF
.,TRBV12-3/TRBV12-4,TRBJ2-5,TRBD2,15,TGTGCCAGCCGTGGGGCCGGGGGGGCCCGAGAGACCCAGTACTTC,CASRGAGGARETQYF
.,TRBV20-1,TRBJ2-3,.,14,TGCAGTGCTAGAGCGGGAACTAGCACAGATACGCAGTATTTT,CSARAGTSTDTQYF
.,TRBV29-1,TRBJ1-1,.,13,TGCAGCGTTGTGGGGAGCGGCTACACTGAAGCTTTCTTT,CSVVGSGYTEAFF
.,TRBV29-1,TRBJ2-7,.,10,TGCAGCGTTGGGATTCAAGAGCAGTACTTC,CSVGIQEQYF
.,TRBV6-1,TRBJ2-7,.,14,TGTGCCAGCATGGGGCAGACGAGAGCCTACGAGCAGTACTTC,CASMGQTRAYEQYF
.,TRBV4-1,TRBJ2-2,.,14,TGCGCCAGCAGCCAAAGTCCTGGGACCGGGGAGCTGTTTTTT,CASSQSPGTGELFF
.,TRBV29-1,TRBJ2-1,.,13,TGCAGCTCCGAGCGGCGACCCTACAATGAGCAGTTCTTC,CSSERRPYNEQFF
.,TRBV7-9,TRBJ1-1,.,12,TGTGCCAGCAGCGTCCTGAACACTGAAGCTTTCTTT,CASSVLNTEAFF
.,TRBV19,TRBJ2-3,TRBD2,16,TGTGCCAGTAGTGCTCGACTGGGCGGGGGGGCCGATACGCAGTATTTT,CASSARLGGGADTQYF
.,TRBV24-1,TRBJ2-1,.,15,TGTGCCACCAGTGGTGGGGAGAGCTCCTACAATGAGCAGTTCTTC,CATSGGESSYNEQFF
.,TRBV5-1,TRBJ2-1,TRBD1,17,TGCGCCAGCAGCCCCGTCGGACAGGGGGCTTCCTACAATGAGCAGTTCTTC,CASSPVGQGASYNEQFF
.,TRBV2,TRBJ2-2,.,13,TGTGCCAGCAGTGACCCTCCTGGCGGGGAGCTGTTTTTT,CASSDPPGGELFF
.,TRBV9,TRBJ2-7,TRBD1,15,TGTGCCAGCAGCGAAAGGGACAGTCTAGCCTACGAGCAGTACTTC,CASSERDSLAYEQYF
.,TRBV2,TRBJ1-5,.,15,TGTGCCAGCAGTGAACAGAGTAGGGGCAATCAGCCCCAGCATTTT,CASSEQSRGNQPQHF
.,TRBV7-6,TRBJ1-1,.,13,TGTGCCAGCAGCCCTGTCCAGAACACTGAAGCTTTCTTT,CASSPVQNTEAFF
.,TRBV7-9,TRBJ2-7,.,14,TGTGCCAGCAGCTTCGGGCGGGATACCTACGAGCAGTACTTC,CASSFGRDTYEQYF
.,TRBV29-1,TRBJ1-6,TRBD1,13,TGCAGTCAACGGGACAGGGTAAATTCACCCCTCCACTTT,CSQRDRVNSPLHF
.,TRBV3-1,TRBJ2-1,.,12,TGTGCCAGCAGCCGGCGTAACAATGAGCAGTTCTTC,CASSRRNNEQFF
.,TRBV9,TRBJ1-2,.,15,TGTGCCAGCAGCGTTGGGGACTCCGGGGCATATGGCTACACCTTC,CASSVGDSGAYGYTF
.,TRBV30,TRBJ2-5,TRBD1,13,TGTGCCTGGGACCCGGGACAGCAAGAGACCCAGTACTTC,CAWDPGQQETQYF
.,TRBV20-1,TRBJ1-1,.,13,TGCAGTGCGAGCGGACGGATGAACACTGAAGCTTTCTTT,CSASGRMNTEAFF
.,TRBV7-6,TRBJ2-5,.,14,TGTGCCAGCAGCCTAACCAACAGGGAAGAGACCCAGTACTTC,CASSLTNREETQYF
.,TRBV21-1,TRBJ1-2,.,14,TGTGCCAGCAGCCCGCGGACAGGGAACTATGGCTACACCTTC,CASSPRTGNYGYTF
.,TRBV11-2,TRBJ1-1,TRBD1,14,TGTGCCAGCACCATAGACAGGGGGCTCGGCGAAGCTTTCTTT,CASTIDRGLGEAFF
.,TRBV3-1,TRBJ2-7,.,16,TGTGCCAGCACCAAAGCCCCGAGACCAAGGTACTACGAGCAGTACTTC,CASTKAPRPRYYEQYF
.,TRBV4-3,TRBJ2-1,.,14,TGCGCCAGCAGCCAAGGGGGGGTTTACAATGAGCAGTTCTTC,CASSQGGVYNEQFF
.,TRBV3-1,TRBJ2-1,TRBD2,18,TGTGCCAGCAGCCATACTAGCGGGGGACCCTCTTCCTACAATGAGCAGTTCTTC,CASSHTSGGPSSYNEQFF
.,TRBV7-2,TRBJ2-2,TRBD1,14,TGTGCCAGTTGGACAGGAGCGAACACCGGGGAGCTGTTTTTT,CASWTGANTGELFF
.,TRBV6-2/TRBV6-3,TRBJ2-5,TRBD2,17,TGTGCCAGCAGCCTCCAACTACTAGCGGGCGACCTGGAGACCCAGTACTTC,CASSLQLLAGDLETQYF
.,TRBV18,TRBJ2-6,.,16,TGTGCCAGCTCACCACCGGACCCCTCTGGGGCCAACGTCCTGACTTTC,CASSPPDPSGANVLTF
.,TRBV7-2,TRBJ1-1,TRBD1,14,TGTGCCAGCAGCTCCCAGACAGGGGCCACTGAAGCTTTCTTT,CASSSQTGATEAFF